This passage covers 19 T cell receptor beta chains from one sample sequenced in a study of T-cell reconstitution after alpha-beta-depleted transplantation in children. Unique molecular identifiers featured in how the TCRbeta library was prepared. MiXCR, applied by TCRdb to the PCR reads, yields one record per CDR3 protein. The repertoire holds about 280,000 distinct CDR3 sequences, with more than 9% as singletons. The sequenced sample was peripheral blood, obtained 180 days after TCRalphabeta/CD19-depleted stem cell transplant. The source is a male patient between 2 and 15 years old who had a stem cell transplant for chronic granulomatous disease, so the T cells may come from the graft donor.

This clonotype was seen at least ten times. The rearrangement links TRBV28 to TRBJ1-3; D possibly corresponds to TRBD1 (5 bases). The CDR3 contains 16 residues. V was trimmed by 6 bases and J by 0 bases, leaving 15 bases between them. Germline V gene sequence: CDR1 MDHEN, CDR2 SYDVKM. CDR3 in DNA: TGTGCCAGCAGCAGTCCAGGGAGGCTCTCTGGAAACACCATATATTTT. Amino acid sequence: CASSSPGRLSGNTIYF.

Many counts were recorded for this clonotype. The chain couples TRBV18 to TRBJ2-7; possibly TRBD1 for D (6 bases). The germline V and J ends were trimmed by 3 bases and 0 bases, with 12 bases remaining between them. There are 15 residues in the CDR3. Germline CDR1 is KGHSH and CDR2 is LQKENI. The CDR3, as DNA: TGTGCCAGCTCACCGAGTACAGGGTACTCCTACGAGCAGTACTTC. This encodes CASSPSTGYSYEQYF.

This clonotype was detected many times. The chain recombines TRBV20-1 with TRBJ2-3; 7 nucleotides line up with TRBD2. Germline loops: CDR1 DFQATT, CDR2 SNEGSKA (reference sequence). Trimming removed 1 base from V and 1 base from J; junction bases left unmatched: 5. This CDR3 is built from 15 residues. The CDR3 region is CSARGVTSGTDTQYF. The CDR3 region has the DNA TGCAGTGCTAGAGGGGTCACTAGCGGCACAGATACGCAGTATTTT.

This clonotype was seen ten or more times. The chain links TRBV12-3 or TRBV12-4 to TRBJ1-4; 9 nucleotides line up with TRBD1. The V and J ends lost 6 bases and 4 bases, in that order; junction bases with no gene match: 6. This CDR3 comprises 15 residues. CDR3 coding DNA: TGTGCCAGCAGGGGTACAGGGGGCATTAATGAAAAACTGTTTTTT. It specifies CASRGTGGINEKLFF.

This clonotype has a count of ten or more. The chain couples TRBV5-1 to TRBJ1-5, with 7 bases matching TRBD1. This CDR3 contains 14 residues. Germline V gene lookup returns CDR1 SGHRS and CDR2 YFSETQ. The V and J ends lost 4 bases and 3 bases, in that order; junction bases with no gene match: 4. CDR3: CASSPGQPNQPQHF. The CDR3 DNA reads TGCGCCAGCAGCCCGGGACAGCCCAATCAGCCCCAGCATTTT. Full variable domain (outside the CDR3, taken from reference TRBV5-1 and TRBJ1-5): KAGVTQTPRYLIKTRGQQVTLSCSPISGHRSVSWYQQTPGQGLQFLFEYFSETQRNKGNFPGRFSGRQFSNSRSEMNVSTLELGDSALYLCASSPGQPNQPQHFGDGTRLSIL.

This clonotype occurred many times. The CDR3, as DNA: TGTGCCAGCAGTCTAAAGAACACTGAAGCTTTCTTT. Translation gives CASSLKNTEAFF. V gene TRBV12-3 or TRBV12-4 combines with J gene TRBJ1-1; D remains ambiguous. The V end lost 5 bases, the J end lost 1 base, and 5 bases lay between the germline ends. The CDR3 extends over 12 amino acids.

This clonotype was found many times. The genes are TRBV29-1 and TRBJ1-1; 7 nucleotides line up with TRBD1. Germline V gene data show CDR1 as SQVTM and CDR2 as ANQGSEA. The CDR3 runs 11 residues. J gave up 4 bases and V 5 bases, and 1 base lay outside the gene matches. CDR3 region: CSVTGVTEAFF. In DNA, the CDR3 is TGCAGCGTTACAGGGGTCACTGAAGCTTTCTTT.

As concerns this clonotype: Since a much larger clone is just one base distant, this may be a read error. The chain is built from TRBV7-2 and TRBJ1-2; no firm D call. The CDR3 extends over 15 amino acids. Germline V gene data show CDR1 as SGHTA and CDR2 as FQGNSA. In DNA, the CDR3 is TGTGCCAGCAGCCTCGGCTCACCGGCTAACTATGGCGACACCTTC. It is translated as CASSLGSPANYGDTF.

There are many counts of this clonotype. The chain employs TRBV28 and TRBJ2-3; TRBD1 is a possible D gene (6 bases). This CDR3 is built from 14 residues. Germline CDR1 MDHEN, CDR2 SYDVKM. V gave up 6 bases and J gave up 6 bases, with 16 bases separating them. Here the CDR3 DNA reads TGTGCCAGCAGCCTATACAGGGAGACGGATACGCAGTATTTT. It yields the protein CASSLYRETDTQYF.

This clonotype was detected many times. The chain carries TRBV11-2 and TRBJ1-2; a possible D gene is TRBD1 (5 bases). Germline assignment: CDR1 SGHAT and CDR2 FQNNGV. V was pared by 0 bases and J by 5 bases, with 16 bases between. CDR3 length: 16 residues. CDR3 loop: CASSLELGRSAYGYTF. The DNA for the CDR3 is TGTGCCAGCAGCTTAGAGTTGGGGCGTTCCGCTTATGGCTACACCTTC.

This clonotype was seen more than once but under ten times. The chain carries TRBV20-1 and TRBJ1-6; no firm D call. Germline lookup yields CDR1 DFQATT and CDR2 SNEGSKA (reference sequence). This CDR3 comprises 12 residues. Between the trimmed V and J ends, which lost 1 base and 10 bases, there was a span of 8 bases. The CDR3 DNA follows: TGCAGTGCTAGAGGTGCTAACTCACCCCTCCACTTT. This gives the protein CSARGANSPLHF.

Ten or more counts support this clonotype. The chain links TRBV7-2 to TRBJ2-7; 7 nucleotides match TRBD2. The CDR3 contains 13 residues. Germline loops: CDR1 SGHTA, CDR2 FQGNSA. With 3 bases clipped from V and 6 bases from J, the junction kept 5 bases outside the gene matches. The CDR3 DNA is TGTGCCAGCAGCTTTGAGCGGGATAGCGAGCAGTACTTC. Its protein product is CASSFERDSEQYF.

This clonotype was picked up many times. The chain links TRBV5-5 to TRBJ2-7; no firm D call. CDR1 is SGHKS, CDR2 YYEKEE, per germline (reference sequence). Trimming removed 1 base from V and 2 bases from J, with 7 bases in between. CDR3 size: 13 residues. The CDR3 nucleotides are TGTGCCAGCAGCTTGCCGACTCCCTACGAGCAGTACTTC. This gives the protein CASSLPTPYEQYF.

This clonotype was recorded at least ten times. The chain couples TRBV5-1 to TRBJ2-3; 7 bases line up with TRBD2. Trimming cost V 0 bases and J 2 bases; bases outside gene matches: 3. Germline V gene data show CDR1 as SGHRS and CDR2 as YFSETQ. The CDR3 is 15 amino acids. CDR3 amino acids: CASSLARGYTDTQYF. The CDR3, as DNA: TGCGCCAGCAGCTTGGCGCGGGGGTACACAGATACGCAGTATTTT. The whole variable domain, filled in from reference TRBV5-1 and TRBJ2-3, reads KAGVTQTPRYLIKTRGQQVTLSCSPISGHRSVSWYQQTPGQGLQFLFEYFSETQRNKGNFPGRFSGRQFSNSRSEMNVSTLELGDSALYLCASSLARGYTDTQYFGPGTRLTVL.

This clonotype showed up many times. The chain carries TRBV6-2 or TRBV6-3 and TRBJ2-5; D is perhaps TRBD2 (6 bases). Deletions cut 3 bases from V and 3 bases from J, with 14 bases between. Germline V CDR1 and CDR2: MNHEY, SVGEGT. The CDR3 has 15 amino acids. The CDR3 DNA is TGTGCCAGCAGTTATGACGGGGGTATGAAAGAGACCCAGTACTTC. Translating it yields CASSYDGGMKETQYF.

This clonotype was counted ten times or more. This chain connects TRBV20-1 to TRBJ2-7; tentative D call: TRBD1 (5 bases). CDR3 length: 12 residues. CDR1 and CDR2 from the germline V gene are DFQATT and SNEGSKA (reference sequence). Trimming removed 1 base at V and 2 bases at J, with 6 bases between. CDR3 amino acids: CSARVQAYEQYF. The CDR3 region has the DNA TGCAGTGCTAGAGTACAGGCCTACGAGCAGTACTTC.

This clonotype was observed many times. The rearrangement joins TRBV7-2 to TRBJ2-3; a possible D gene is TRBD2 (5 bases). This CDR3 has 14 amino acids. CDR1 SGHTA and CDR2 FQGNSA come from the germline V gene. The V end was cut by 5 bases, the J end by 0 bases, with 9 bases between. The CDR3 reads CASSARTSTDTQYF. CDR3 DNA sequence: TGTGCCAGCAGCGCCCGGACTAGCACAGATACGCAGTATTTT. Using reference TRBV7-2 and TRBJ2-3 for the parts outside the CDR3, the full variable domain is GAGVSQSPSNKVTEKGKDVELRCDPISGHTALYWYRQSLGQGLEFLIYFQGNSAPDKSGLPSDRFSAERTGGSVSTLTIQRTQQEDSAVYLCASSARTSTDTQYFGPGTRLTVL.

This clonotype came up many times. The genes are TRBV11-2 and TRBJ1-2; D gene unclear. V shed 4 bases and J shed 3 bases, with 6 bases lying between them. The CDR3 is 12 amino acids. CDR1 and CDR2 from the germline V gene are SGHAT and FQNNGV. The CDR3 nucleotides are TGTGCCAGCAGCTGGGCCTACTATGGCTACACCTTC. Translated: CASSWAYYGYTF.

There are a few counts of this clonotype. CDR3 nucleotides: TGTGCCAGCAGTGTTACGAGCTCCTATAATTCACCCCTCCACTTT. It codes for CASSVTSSYNSPLHF. The chain links TRBV27 to TRBJ1-6; D unclear. Trimming cost V 5 bases and J 0 bases, with 8 bases left between them. CDR1 is MNHEY, CDR2 SMNVEV, per germline (reference sequence). The CDR3 totals 15 residues.